The clone carrying this T cell receptor (beta chain) was recorded a few times. Its target is unknown. Extraction of RNA preceded its reverse transcription into cDNA, which served as the sequencing template. Profiling relied on immunoSEQ multiplex PCR, and the TCRdb table lists in-frame clones only, not all of them. The table records under 40,000 clones, around 50% of them present only once. The entry originates in a study of CD8+ T cells in alopecia areata. The germline V gene has CDR1 GTSNPN and CDR2 SVGIG (reference sequence). V was pared by 5 bases and J by 1 base, with 5 bases of the junction left unmatched. This CDR3 has 15 amino acids. Study findings and constraints: Sequenced scalp T cells also include alphabeta T cells resident in normal skin. Lesional tissue from the scalp (especially in alopecia totalis/universalis) showed higher clonality than normal scalp.

Sampling of alopecia areata patients yielded lesional scalp punch biopsies as well as peripheral blood. Sorted populations comprised CD4+ and CD8+ T cells obtained from PBMCs. This rearrangement joins TRBV30 to TRBJ2-1; TRBD2 matches at 10 bases. The source is a human donor with alopecia areata. Sequenced: NKG2D-high CD8+ T cells sorted from blood. The CDR3 loop is CAWGGAGGSYNEQFF. The CDR3 nucleotides are TGTGCCTGGGGAGGAGCGGGAGGGTCCTACAATGAGCAGTTCTTC. Full variable domain (rest looked up from reference TRBV30 and TRBJ2-1): SQTIHQWPATLVQPVGSPLSLECTVEGTSNPNLYWYRQAAGRGLQLLFYSVGIGQISSEVPQNLSASRPQDRQFILSSKKLLLSDSGFYLCAWGGAGGSYNEQFFGPGTRLTVL.